This is a list of T cell receptor beta chains from one sample in a study of blood T cell repertoires in COVID-19. Generated by immunoSEQ multiplex PCR, the TCRdb table keeps only in-frame clones and is missing some. Of 150,000 to 200,000 clones detected, 70% to 90% appear once; the ten largest clones hold about 2.6%. Material for sequencing was peripheral blood. The receptors derive from a woman aged 80 or over with COVID-19, enrolled during active disease. Both conserved end residues are part of each CDR3. A D gene is named only where the DNA matches it firmly. Part of the rows lack a size; the others show once, few, many or a class for expanded clones.

TGTGCCAGTAGCGACGGGGAAGAGACCCAGTACTTC	CASSDGEETQYF	.	.	TRBV19	TRBJ2-5
TGTGCCAGCAGCCATACAGGGGAAGGAGATCAGCCCCAGCATTTT	CASSHTGEGDQPQHF	TRBD1	.	TRBV4-2	TRBJ1-5
TGTGCCAGAGCCTCCCCCGTCGGGTCGGGGGACGGATACAGGAATTCACCCCTCCACTTT	CARASPVGSGDGYRNSPLHF	.	once	TRBV5-3	TRBJ1-6
TGTGCCAGTAGTATAACAGGGGTGAACACTGAAGCTTTCTTT	CASSITGVNTEAFF	TRBD1	.	TRBV19	TRBJ1-1
TGTGCCAGCAGAGCAACAGGGGAATCACCCCTCCACTTT	CASRATGESPLHF	TRBD1	.	TRBV7-2	TRBJ1-6
TGCAGCGTATTAGCGGGAGGGCCGGGCGAGCAGTACTTC	CSVLAGGPGEQYF	TRBD2	.	TRBV29-1	TRBJ2-7
TGTGCCAGCAGCCCCCAGGCAAGGGGCACTGAAGCTTTCTTT	CASSPQARGTEAFF	.	.	TRBV3-1/TRBV3-2	TRBJ1-1
TGTGCCAGCAGCCCTCTAGGACTAGCGGGAGTATCAGATACGCAGTATTTT	CASSPLGLAGVSDTQYF	TRBD2	.	TRBV3-1/TRBV3-2	TRBJ2-3
TGTGCCAGCAGCTTGGACAGTGCCATGGGGGAGCAGTACTTC	CASSLDSAMGEQYF	.	.	TRBV7-2	TRBJ2-7
TGTGCCAGCAGCCACCTGGTTTCGAGCACTGAAGCTTTCTTT	CASSHLVSSTEAFF	.	.	TRBV3-1/TRBV3-2	TRBJ1-1
TGCGCCAGCAGCCAAAGACACAGGCGGGAGCTAACCTACGAGCAGTACTTC	CASSQRHRRELTYEQYF	TRBD2	.	TRBV4-3	TRBJ2-7
TGTGCCAGCAGTTACTTCCGGGCCCTAGCGGGGGAGCTGTTTTTT	CASSYFRALAGELFF	.	.	TRBV6-5	TRBJ2-2
TGTGCCAGCTGGGGAGTGTATGGCTACACCTTC	CASWGVYGYTF	.	.	TRBV9	TRBJ1-2
TGTGCCAGCAGTTTGTCGGTCTATAATTCACCCCTCCACTTT	CASSLSVYNSPLHF	.	.	TRBV27	TRBJ1-6
TGTGCCAGCAACTCTGGCTACGAGCAGTACTTC	CASNSGYEQYF	.	.	TRBV28	TRBJ2-7
TGTGCCAGTAGTATTGACTACAGGGATGGCTACACCTTC	CASSIDYRDGYTF	.	.	TRBV19	TRBJ1-2
TGTGCCAGCAGCTTGGCGGGACAGGGTTACAATGAGCAGTTCTTC	CASSLAGQGYNEQFF	TRBD1	.	TRBV5-6	TRBJ2-1
TGTGCCAGCAAAGGGACAGAGAGGCATTCACCCCTCCACTTT	CASKGTERHSPLHF	TRBD1	many	TRBV28	TRBJ1-6
TGTGCCAGCAGTCGTACCCGGGCCAGGGGTCAGCCCCAGCATTTT	CASSRTRARGQPQHF	.	.	TRBV28	TRBJ1-5
TGTGCCAGCAGCCCTTCTCCCGTCGACGAGCAGTACTTC	CASSPSPVDEQYF	.	.	TRBV11-3	TRBJ2-7
TGTGCCAGCACCGAGGGTTTCGAGCAGTACTTC	CASTEGFEQYF	.	.	TRBV6-5	TRBJ2-7
TGCGCCAGCAGCTTTGACGGGACAGGGATCAACGAGCAGTACTTC	CASSFDGTGINEQYF	TRBD1	.	TRBV5-1	TRBJ2-7
TGTGCCAGCAGCCGGAACCCGGGACAGGGGAATGAGCAGTTCTTC	CASSRNPGQGNEQFF	TRBD1	.	TRBV7-6	TRBJ2-1
TGTGCCAGCAAGGGGGCCGACGGCGAGCAGTACTTC	CASKGADGEQYF	TRBD1	.	TRBV6-5	TRBJ2-7
TGTGCCACGGTAGCGGGATCCACAGATACGCAGTATTTT	CATVAGSTDTQYF	TRBD2	.	TRBV12-3/TRBV12-4	TRBJ2-3
TGTGCCAGCAGCTTGCGGGAGTGGGGCACAGATACGCAGTATTTT	CASSLREWGTDTQYF	.	.	TRBV5-4	TRBJ2-3
TGTGCCAGCAGTTTTACGGGGGGCCGTAACACCATATATTTT	CASSFTGGRNTIYF	.	.	TRBV28	TRBJ1-3
TGTGCCAGCAGCCGGGGACTAGCGGGAGCCAATGAGCAGTTCTTC	CASSRGLAGANEQFF	TRBD2	.	TRBV4-2	TRBJ2-1
TGTGCCAGCAGCGTAGATCACGCACGGGGCGAGCAGTACTTC	CASSVDHARGEQYF	.	.	TRBV9	TRBJ2-7
TGTGCCAGCAGCTTAGATCAAATCACAGATACGCAGTATTTT	CASSLDQITDTQYF	.	once	TRBV11-3	TRBJ2-3
TGTGCCAGCAGCCAAGCCCCGGGGGGCGGGACGAATGGCTACACCTTC	CASSQAPGGGTNGYTF	.	once	TRBV3-1/TRBV3-2	TRBJ1-2
TGTGCCAGCAGAGTTATAGGGACTAGCGGATACAATGAGCAGTTCTTC	CASRVIGTSGYNEQFF	TRBD2	.	TRBV28	TRBJ2-1
TGTGCCAGCAGCACGTCCGGGACTAGCGGGAGCCCTCTCCAAGAGACCCAGTACTTC	CASSTSGTSGSPLQETQYF	TRBD2	.	TRBV7-9	TRBJ2-5
TGTGCCAGCAGCTCCGGACTAGCGGGAGGATCCTACGAGCAGTACTTC	CASSSGLAGGSYEQYF	TRBD2	.	TRBV7-2	TRBJ2-7
TGTGCCAGCGGTGGGGCACCCATCACTGAAGCTTTCTTT	CASGGAPITEAFF	.	.	TRBV2	TRBJ1-1
TGCAGCGTCAGACAGGGGAGGACTGAAGCTTTCTTT	CSVRQGRTEAFF	TRBD1	.	TRBV29-1	TRBJ1-1
TGTGCCAGCAGTAAGGACGGGAACGCCTACGAGCAGTACTTC	CASSKDGNAYEQYF	.	once	TRBV2	TRBJ2-7
TGCAGCGTCCAAACTAGCGGGAGTGTCACCGGGGAGCTGTTTTTT	CSVQTSGSVTGELFF	TRBD2	few	TRBV29-1	TRBJ2-2
TGTGCCAGTGACCCACTAGCTCTAACAGATACGCAGTATTTT	CASDPLALTDTQYF	.	.	TRBV9	TRBJ2-3
TGTGCCAGCAGCCCCCGAGATGGCGGGAGTATCCACGAGCAGTACTTC	CASSPRDGGSIHEQYF	TRBD2	.	TRBV11-1	TRBJ2-7
TGTGCCAGCAGGTGGGGCGATGGTGGCTACACCTTC	CASRWGDGGYTF	.	.	TRBV6-5	TRBJ1-2
TGTGCCAGCAGCGTAACACGGGGGGCACTTTACAATGAGCAGTTCTTC	CASSVTRGALYNEQFF	.	.	TRBV9	TRBJ2-1
TGTGCCAGCAGCTTACAGCGGGGAGAGGTATACAATGAGCAGTTCTTC	CASSLQRGEVYNEQFF	TRBD2	.	TRBV5-4	TRBJ2-1